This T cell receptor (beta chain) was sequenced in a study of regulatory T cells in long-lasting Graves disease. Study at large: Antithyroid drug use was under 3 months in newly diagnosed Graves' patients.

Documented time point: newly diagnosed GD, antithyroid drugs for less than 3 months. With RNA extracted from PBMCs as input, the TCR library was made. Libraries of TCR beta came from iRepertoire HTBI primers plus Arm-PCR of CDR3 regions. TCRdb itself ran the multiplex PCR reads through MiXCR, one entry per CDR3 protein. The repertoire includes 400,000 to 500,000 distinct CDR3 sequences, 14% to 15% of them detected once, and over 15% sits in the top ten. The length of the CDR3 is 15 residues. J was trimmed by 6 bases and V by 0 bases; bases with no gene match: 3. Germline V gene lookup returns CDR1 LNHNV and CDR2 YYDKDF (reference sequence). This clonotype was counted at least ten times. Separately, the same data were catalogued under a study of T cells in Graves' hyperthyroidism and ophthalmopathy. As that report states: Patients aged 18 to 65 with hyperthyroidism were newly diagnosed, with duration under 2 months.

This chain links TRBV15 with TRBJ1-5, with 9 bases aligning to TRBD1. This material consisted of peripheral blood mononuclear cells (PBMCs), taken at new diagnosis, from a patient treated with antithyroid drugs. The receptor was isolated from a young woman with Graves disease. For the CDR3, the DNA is TGTGCCACCAGCAGAGAGGGACAGGGTCCTCAGCCCCAGCATTTT. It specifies CATSREGQGPQPQHF.